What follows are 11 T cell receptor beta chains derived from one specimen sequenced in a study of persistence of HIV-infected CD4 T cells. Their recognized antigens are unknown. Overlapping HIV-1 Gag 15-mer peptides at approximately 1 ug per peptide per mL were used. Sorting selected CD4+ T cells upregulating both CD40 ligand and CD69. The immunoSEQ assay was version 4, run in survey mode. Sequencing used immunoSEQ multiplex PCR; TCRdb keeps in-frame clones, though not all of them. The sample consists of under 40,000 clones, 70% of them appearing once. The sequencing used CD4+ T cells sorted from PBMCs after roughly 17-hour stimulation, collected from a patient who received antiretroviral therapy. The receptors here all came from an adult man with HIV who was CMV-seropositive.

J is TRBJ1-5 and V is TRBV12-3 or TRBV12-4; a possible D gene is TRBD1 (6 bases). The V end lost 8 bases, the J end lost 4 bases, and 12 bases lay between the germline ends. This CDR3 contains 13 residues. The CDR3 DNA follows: TGTGCCAGCGGGCAGGGGAGAAATCAGCCCCAGCATTTT. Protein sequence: CASGQGRNQPQHF.

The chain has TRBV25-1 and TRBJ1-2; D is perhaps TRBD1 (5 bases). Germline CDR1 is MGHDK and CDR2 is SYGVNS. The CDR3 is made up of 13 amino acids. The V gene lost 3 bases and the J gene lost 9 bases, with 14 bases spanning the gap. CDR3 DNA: TGTGCCAGCAGTGACTGGGGGGAAACCAGCTACACCTTC. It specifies CASSDWGETSYTF.

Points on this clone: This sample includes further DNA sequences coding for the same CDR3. The CDR3 bases are TGCGCCAGCAGCTTGGTAGGGGCCTACAATGAGCAGTTCTTC. Translated: CASSLVGAYNEQFF. The chain combines TRBV5-1 with TRBJ2-1; perhaps TRBD1 as D (5 bases). The CDR3 consists of 14 residues. Trimming removed 0 bases from V and 2 bases from J, with 6 bases in between. Germline CDR1 reads SGHRS; CDR2 reads YFSETQ.

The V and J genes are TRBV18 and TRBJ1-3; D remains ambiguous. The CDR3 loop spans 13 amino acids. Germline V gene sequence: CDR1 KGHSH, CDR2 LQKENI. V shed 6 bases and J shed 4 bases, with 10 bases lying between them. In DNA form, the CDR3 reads TGTGCCAGCTCCCGCCTGGAGGGAAACACCATATATTTT. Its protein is CASSRLEGNTIYF.

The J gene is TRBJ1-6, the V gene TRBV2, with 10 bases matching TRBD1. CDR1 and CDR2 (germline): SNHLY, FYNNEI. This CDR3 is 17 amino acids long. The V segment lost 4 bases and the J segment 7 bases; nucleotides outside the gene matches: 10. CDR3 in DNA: TGTGCCAGCAGTGTGCGCCGGACAGGGGGTCAGAATTCACCCCTCCACTTT. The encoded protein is CASSVRRTGGQNSPLHF.

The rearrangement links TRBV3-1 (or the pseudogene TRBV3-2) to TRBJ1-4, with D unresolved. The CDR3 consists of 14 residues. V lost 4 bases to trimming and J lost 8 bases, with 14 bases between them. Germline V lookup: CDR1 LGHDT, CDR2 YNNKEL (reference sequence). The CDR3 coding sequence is TGTGCCAGCAGCCCCGAGCGTCGCCGGGAAAAACTGTTTTTT. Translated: CASSPERRREKLFF.

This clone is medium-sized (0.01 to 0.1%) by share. The CDR3 nucleotides are TGTGCCAGCAGCCCCAGAGGACGGGGGGCCTATAGCAATCAGCCCCAGCATTTT. This codes for CASSPRGRGAYSNQPQHF. The V and J genes are TRBV3-1 (or the pseudogene TRBV3-2) and TRBJ1-5, with D tentatively TRBD1 (6 bases). With 4 bases removed from V and 0 bases from J, the gap between germline ends came to 19 bases. CDR3 length equals 18 residues. Per germline, CDR1 LGHDT and CDR2 YNNKEL (reference sequence).

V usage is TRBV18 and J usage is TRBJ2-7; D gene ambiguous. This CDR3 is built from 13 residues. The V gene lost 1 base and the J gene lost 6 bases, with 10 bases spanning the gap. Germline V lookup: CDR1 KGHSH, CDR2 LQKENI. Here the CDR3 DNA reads TGTGCCAGCTCACCACAAGTCGGGCGCGAGCAGTACTTC. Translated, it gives CASSPQVGREQYF.

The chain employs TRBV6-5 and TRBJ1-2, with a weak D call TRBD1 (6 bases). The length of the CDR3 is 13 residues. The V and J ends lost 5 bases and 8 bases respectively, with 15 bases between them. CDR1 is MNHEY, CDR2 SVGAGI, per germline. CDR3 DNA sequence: TGTGCCAGCAGTCAACAAGGGGGTCTAGGCTACACCTTC. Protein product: CASSQQGGLGYTF.

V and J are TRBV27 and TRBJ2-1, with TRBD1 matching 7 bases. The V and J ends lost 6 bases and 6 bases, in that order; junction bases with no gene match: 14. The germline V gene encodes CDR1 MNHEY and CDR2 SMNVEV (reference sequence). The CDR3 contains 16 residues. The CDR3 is CASRPAKGGPGNEQFF. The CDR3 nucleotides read TGTGCCAGCAGACCCGCCAAAGGGGGCCCGGGCAATGAGCAGTTCTTC.

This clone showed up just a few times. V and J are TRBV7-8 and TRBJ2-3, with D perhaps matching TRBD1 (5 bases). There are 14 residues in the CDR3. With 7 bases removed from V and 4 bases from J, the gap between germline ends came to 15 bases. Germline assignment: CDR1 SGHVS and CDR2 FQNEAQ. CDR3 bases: TGTGCCAGCACCCTAGGGGTAGGGGCAGATACGCAGTATTTT. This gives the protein CASTLGVGADTQYF.